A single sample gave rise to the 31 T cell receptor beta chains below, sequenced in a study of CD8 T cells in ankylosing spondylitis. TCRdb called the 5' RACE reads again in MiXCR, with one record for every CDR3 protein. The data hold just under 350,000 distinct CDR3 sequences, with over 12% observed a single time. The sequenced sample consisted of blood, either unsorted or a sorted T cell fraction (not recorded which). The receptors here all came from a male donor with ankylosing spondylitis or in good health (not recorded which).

CDR3 DNA: TGCGCCAGCAGTTCTCGAGGTACCTCCTGGGGCAATGAGCAGTTCTTC. Protein sequence: CASSSRGTSWGNEQFF. The chain recombines TRBV5-1 with TRBJ2-1, with unresolved D. Between the trimmed V and J ends, which lost 5 bases and 6 bases, there was a span of 21 bases. Germline loops: CDR1 SGHRS, CDR2 YFSETQ. This CDR3 has 16 residues.

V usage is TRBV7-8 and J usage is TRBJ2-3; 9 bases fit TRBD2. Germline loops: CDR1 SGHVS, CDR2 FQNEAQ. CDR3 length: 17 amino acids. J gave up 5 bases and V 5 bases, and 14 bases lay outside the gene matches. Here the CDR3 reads CASSPVGGSGGGDTQYF. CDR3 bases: TGTGCCAGCAGCCCCGTAGGGGGTAGCGGGGGAGGAGATACGCAGTATTTT.

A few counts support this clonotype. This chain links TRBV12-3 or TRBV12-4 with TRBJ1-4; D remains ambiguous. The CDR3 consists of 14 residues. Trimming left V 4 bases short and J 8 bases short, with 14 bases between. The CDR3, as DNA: TGTGCCAGCAGTTCTTTCACAGTAAGGGAAAAACTGTTTTTT. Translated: CASSSFTVREKLFF.

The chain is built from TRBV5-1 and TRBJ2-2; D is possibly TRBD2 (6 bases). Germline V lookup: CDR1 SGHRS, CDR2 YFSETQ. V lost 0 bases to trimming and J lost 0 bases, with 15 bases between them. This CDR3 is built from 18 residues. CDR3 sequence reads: CASSLEVGGFANTGELFF. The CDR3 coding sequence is TGCGCCAGCAGCTTGGAAGTTGGGGGGTTCGCGAACACCGGGGAGCTGTTTTTT.

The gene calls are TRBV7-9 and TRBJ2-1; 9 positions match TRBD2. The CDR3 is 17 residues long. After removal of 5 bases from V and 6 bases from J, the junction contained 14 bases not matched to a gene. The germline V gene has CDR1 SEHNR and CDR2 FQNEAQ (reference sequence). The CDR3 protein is CASSKPPIAGVGNEQFF. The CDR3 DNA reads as TGTGCCAGCAGCAAACCCCCAATAGCGGGAGTAGGCAATGAGCAGTTCTTC.

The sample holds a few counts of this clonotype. CDR3 in amino acids: CATSRVGYNEQFF. DNA of the CDR3: TGTGCCACCAGCAGAGTGGGGTACAATGAGCAGTTCTTC. This chain connects TRBV15 to TRBJ2-1; no clear D gene. Germline V gives CDR1 LNHNV, CDR2 YYDKDF (reference sequence). The CDR3 runs 13 residues. Trimming cost V 1 base and J 4 bases, with 5 bases left between them.

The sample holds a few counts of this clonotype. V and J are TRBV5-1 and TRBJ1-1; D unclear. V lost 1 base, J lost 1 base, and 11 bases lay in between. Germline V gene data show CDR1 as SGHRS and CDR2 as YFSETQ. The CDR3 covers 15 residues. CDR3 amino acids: CASSLTRRTNTEAFF. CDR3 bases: TGCGCCAGCAGCTTGACAAGGCGGACGAACACTGAAGCTTTCTTT.

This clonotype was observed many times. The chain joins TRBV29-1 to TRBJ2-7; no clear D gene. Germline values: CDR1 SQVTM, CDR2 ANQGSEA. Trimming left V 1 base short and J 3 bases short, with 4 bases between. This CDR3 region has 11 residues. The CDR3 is CSVEVHYEQYF. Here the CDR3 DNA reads TGCAGCGTTGAAGTACACTACGAGCAGTACTTC.

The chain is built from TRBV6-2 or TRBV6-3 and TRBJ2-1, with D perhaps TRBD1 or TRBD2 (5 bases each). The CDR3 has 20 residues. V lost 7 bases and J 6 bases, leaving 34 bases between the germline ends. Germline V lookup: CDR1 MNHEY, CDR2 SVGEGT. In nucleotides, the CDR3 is TGTGCCAGCAATAAAATGCGGGCGGGTACCGGTGGACATATTTCCAATGAGCAGTTCTTC. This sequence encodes CASNKMRAGTGGHISNEQFF.

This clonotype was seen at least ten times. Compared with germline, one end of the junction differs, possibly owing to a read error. This chain's CDR3 is CASSNSGDHEQYF. CDR3 sequence (DNA): TGTGCCAGCAGTAACTCAGGGGACCACGAGCAGTACTTC. The genes are TRBV6-5 and TRBJ2-7, with D tentatively TRBD1 (6 bases). Germline V gives CDR1 MNHEY, CDR2 SVGAGI. This CDR3 is 13 amino acids long.

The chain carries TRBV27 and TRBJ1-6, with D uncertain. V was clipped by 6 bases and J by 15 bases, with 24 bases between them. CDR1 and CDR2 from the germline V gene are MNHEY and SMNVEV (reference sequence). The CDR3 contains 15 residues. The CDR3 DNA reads TGTGCCAGCAGGGGAAACCGGGATGTCCTAAGGGTCCTCCACTTT. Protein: CASRGNRDVLRVLHF.

The CDR3 DNA is TGCAGTGCTTGGGGACGGCGGGCCCACTACAATGAGCAGTTCTTC. Protein sequence: CSAWGRRAHYNEQFF. The chain has TRBV20-1 and TRBJ2-1, with D perhaps given as TRBD1 or TRBD2 (5 bases each). This CDR3 region has 15 residues. V was shortened by 5 bases and J by 3 bases, with 17 bases between the two germline ends. The germline gives CDR1 DFQATT, CDR2 SNEGSKA (reference sequence).

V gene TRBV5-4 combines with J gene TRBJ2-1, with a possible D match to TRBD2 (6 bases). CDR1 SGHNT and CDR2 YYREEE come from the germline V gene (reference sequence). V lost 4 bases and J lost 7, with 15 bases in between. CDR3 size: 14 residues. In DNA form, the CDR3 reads TGTGCCAGCAGCCGGAAGGAGGGCCCGAATGAGCAGTTCTTC. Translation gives CASSRKEGPNEQFF.

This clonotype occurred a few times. In DNA form, the CDR3 reads TGCGCCAGCAGCCCGAGGGGGGAACAAGCTTTCTTT. This translates into CASSPRGEQAFF. The chain has TRBV5-1 and TRBJ1-1, with D tentatively TRBD1 (6 bases). This CDR3 is built from 12 residues. Germline V gives CDR1 SGHRS, CDR2 YFSETQ. V dropped 4 bases and J dropped 9 bases, with 13 bases sitting between them.

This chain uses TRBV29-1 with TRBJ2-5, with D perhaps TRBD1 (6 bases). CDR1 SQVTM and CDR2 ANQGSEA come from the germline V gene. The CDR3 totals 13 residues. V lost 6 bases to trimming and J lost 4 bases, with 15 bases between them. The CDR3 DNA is TGCAGCGTCGGGAAGGGGGTAGGAGAGACCCAGTACTTC. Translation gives CSVGKGVGETQYF. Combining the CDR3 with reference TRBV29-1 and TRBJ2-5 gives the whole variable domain SAVISQKPSRDICQRGTSLTIQCQVDSQVTMMFWYRQQPGQSLTLIATANQGSEATYESGFVIDKFPISRPNLTFSTLTVSNMSPEDSSIYLCSVGKGVGETQYFGPGTRLLVL.

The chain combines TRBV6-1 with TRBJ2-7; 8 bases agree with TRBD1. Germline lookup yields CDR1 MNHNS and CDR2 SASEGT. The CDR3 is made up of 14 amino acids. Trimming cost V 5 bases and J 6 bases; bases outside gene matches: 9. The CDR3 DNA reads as TGTGCCAGCAGTCCCGGGACAGGCCTCGGCGAGCAGTACTTC. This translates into CASSPGTGLGEQYF.

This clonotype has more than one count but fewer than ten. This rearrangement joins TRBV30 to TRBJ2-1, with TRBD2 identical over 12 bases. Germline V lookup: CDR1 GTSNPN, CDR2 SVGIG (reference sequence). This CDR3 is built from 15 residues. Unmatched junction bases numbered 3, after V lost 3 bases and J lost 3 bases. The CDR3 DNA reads TGTGCCTGGAGCCCACTAGCGGGGGGCTACAATGAGCAGTTCTTC. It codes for CAWSPLAGGYNEQFF.

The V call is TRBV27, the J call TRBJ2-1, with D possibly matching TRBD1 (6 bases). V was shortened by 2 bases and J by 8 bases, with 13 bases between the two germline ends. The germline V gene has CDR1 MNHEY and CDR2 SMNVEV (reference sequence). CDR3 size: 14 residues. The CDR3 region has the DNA TGTGCCAGCAGTTTAGGGGACACCATCTATGAGCAGTTCTTC. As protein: CASSLGDTIYEQFF.

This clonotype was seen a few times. For the CDR3, the DNA is TGTGCCAGCAGCAACCGGGACAGGGGGCGAGGTGAGCAGTTCTTC. This gives the protein CASSNRDRGRGEQFF. The V and J genes are TRBV21-1 and TRBJ2-1; the tabulated D call, TRBD1, remains unverified against the DNA. TRBV21-1 represents a pseudogene. CDR3 length: 15 residues.

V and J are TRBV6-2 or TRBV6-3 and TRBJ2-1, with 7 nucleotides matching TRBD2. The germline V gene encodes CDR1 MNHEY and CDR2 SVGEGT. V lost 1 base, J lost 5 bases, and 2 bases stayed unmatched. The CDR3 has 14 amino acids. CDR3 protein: CASSYWTSNNEQFF. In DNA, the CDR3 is TGTGCCAGCAGTTACTGGACTAGTAACAATGAGCAGTTCTTC.

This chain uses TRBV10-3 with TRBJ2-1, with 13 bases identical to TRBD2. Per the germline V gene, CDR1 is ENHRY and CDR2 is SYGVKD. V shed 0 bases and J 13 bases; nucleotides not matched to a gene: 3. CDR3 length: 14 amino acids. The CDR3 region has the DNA TGTGCCATCAGTGAGTCGACTAGCGGGAGGTTACAGTTCTTC. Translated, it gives CAISESTSGRLQFF.

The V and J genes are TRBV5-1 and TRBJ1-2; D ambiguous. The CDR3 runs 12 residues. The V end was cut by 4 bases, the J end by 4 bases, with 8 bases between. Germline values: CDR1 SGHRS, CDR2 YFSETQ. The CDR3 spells CASSEDLYGYTF. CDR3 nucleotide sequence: TGCGCCAGCAGCGAGGATCTCTATGGCTACACCTTC.

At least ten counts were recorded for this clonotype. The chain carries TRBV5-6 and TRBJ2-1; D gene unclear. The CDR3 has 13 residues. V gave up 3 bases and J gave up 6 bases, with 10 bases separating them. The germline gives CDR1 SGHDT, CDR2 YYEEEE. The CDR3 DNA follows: TGTGCCAGCAGCTGGAGCCTAAGCAATGAGCAGTTCTTC. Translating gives CASSWSLSNEQFF.

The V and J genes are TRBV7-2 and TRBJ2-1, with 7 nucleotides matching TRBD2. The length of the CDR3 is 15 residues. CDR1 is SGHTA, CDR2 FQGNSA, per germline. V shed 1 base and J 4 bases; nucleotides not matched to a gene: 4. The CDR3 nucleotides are TGTGCCAGCAGCTTAGGGGCTAGCGGTTACAATGAGCAGTTCTTC. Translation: CASSLGASGYNEQFF.

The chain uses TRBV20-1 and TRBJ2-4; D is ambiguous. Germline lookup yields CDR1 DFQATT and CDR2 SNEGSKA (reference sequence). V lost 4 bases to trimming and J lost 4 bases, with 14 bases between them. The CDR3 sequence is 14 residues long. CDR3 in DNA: TGCAGTGCTACCTACGGAGCAGAGAAAAACATTCAGTACTTC. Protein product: CSATYGAEKNIQYF.

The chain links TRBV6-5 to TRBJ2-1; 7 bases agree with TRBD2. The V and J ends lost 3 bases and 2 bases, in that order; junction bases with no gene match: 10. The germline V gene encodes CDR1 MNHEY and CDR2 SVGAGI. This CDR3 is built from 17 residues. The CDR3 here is CASSYGGGDRTYNEQFF. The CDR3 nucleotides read TGTGCCAGCAGTTATGGTGGGGGGGATCGGACCTACAATGAGCAGTTCTTC.

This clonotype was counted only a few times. CDR3 coding DNA: TGTGCCAGCAGTGCTGAATGGACGGGCGAGCAGTACTTC. It codes for CASSAEWTGEQYF. The chain uses TRBV2 and TRBJ2-7; D is uncertain. V lost 4 bases and J lost 6, with 13 bases in between. Germline values: CDR1 SNHLY, CDR2 FYNNEI. The CDR3 runs to 13 residues.

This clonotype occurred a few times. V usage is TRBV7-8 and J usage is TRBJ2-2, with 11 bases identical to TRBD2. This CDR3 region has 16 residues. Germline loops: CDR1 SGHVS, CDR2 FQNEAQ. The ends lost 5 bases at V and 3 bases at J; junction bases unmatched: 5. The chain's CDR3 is CASSRRLAGYTGELFF. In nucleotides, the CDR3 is TGTGCCAGCAGCCGACGACTAGCGGGATACACCGGGGAGCTGTTTTTT.

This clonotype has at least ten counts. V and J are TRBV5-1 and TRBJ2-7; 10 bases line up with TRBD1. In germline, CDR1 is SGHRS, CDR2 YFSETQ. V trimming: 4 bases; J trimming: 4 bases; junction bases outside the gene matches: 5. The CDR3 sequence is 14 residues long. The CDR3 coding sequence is TGCGCCAGCAGCAAGGGACAGGGGCTTTACGAGCAGTACTTC. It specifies CASSKGQGLYEQYF.

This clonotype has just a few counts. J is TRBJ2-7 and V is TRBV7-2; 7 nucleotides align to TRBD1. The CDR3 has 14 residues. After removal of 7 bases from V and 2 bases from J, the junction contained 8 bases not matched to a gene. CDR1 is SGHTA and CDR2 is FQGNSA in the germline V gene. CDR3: CASTSPQGAYEQYF. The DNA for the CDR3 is TGTGCCAGCACCTCCCCGCAGGGGGCCTACGAGCAGTACTTC.

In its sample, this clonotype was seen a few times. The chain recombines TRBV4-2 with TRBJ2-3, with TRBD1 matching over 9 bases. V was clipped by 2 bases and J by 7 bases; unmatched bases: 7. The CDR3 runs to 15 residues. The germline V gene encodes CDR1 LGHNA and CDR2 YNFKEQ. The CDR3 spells CASSQHGQGSYTQYF. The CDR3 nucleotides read TGTGCCAGCAGCCAACACGGACAGGGGTCCTATACGCAGTATTTT.